This T cell receptor beta chain appears in the sequencing data of a study of OX40 agonist ivuxolimab in advanced cancers. Produced via immunoSEQ multiplex PCR; TCRdb's table is partial and in-frame only. This sample carries approximately 52,000 clones, 90% to 95% of them seen once, and the ten largest clones take roughly 12%. The TCR originated in an adult with an advanced solid tumor such as melanoma, head and neck, liver or kidney cancer. The sample here was CD4+ or CD8+ T cells sorted from blood, taken in a trial of the OX40 agonist ivuxolimab.

CDR3 loop: CASSLVGMNTEAFF. In DNA, the CDR3 is TGTGCCAGCAGCTTAGTAGGAATGAACACTGAAGCTTTCTTT. This chain joins TRBV7-9 and TRBJ1-1; D ambiguous. The ends were cut back, 1 base at V and 0 bases at J, with 6 bases in the middle. From germline, CDR1 is SEHNR and CDR2 FQNEAQ (reference sequence). This CDR3 contains 14 residues.